A single sample is the source of the 11 T cell receptor beta chains below, sequenced in a study of blood T cell repertoires in COVID-19. Sequenced by immunoSEQ multiplex PCR; TCRdb stores in-frame clones only, minus some. This table has 120,000 to 150,000 clones, approximately 73% appearing once. Material: peripheral blood. The receptors stem from a man between 60 and 75 years old with acute or convalescent COVID-19.

This sequence joins TRBV6-5 and TRBJ2-7; tentatively, D is TRBD2 (5 bases). The germline gives CDR1 MNHEY, CDR2 SVGAGI. Between the trimmed V and J ends, which lost 2 bases and 4 bases, there was a span of 15 bases. The CDR3 sequence is 15 residues long. The CDR3 DNA reads TGTGCCAGCAGTTACCTCCCGGGGAGATCATACGAGCAGTACTTC. Its protein is CASSYLPGRSYEQYF.

This rearrangement joins TRBV10-3 to TRBJ2-1, with TRBD2 as a possible D gene (7 bases). Germline CDR1 and CDR2: ENHRY and SYGVKD. V was clipped by 8 bases and J by 7 bases, with 21 bases between them. The CDR3 totals 15 residues. The CDR3 here is CAIGGGGSAENEQFF. The CDR3 DNA is TGTGCCATCGGGGGCGGCGGGAGCGCCGAGAATGAGCAGTTCTTC.

V is TRBV14 and J is TRBJ2-5; 12 bases are shared with TRBD2. Looked up from germline, CDR1 is SGHDN and CDR2 is FVKESK. CDR3 length equals 15 residues. The ends lost 5 bases at V and 3 bases at J; junction bases unmatched: 4. For the CDR3, the DNA is TGTGCCAGCAGCGAAAGACTAGCGGGAGAAGAGACCCAGTACTTC. Its translation is CASSERLAGEETQYF. Combining the CDR3 with reference TRBV14 and TRBJ2-5 gives the whole variable domain EAGVTQFPSHSVIEKGQTVTLRCDPISGHDNLYWYRRVMGKEIKFLLHFVKESKQDESGMPNNRFLAERTGGTYSTLKVQPAELEDSGVYFCASSERLAGEETQYFGPGTRLLVL.

The chain has TRBV6-5 and TRBJ2-2, with D maybe TRBD1 (5 bases). The CDR3 consists of 14 residues. Germline loops: CDR1 MNHEY, CDR2 SVGAGI. Trimming cost V 7 bases and J 0 bases, with 9 bases left between them. CDR3 nucleotide sequence: TGTGCCAGCATGGCAGGGCCGAACACCGGGGAGCTGTTTTTT. This translates into CASMAGPNTGELFF.

This clone was counted a few times. The chain employs TRBV28 and TRBJ2-3, with 9 bases aligning to TRBD2. The CDR3 runs 19 residues. The germline gives CDR1 MDHEN, CDR2 SYDVKM. V lost 4 bases to trimming and J lost 5 bases; unmatched junction nucleotides: 19. The CDR3 DNA is TGTGCCAGCAGTTACCCCCTCTCAGAGGTAGCGGGAGTTAGAGATACGCAGTATTTT. This translates into CASSYPLSEVAGVRDTQYF.

The V and J genes are TRBV5-1 and TRBJ2-3; 7 bases map to TRBD1. The CDR3 totals 14 residues. Germline V gives CDR1 SGHRS, CDR2 YFSETQ. Germline trimming cut 4 bases from V and 2 bases from J; bases unmatched to any gene: 4. CDR3 DNA sequence: TGCGCCAGCAGCCTGGGACAGCTCACAGATACGCAGTATTTT. Translated, it gives CASSLGQLTDTQYF.

V is TRBV19 and J is TRBJ1-1; 10 positions agree with TRBD1. From germline, CDR1 is LNHDA and CDR2 SQIVND (reference sequence). Trimming removed 1 base from V and 4 bases from J; junction bases left unmatched: 0. The CDR3 contains 14 residues. CDR3 in amino acids: CASSIGQGATEAFF. As DNA, the CDR3 is TGTGCCAGTAGTATAGGACAGGGGGCCACTGAAGCTTTCTTT.

CDR3: CASSPGLTTYEQYF. CDR3 nucleotide sequence: TGTGCCAGTAGTCCGGGACTTACGACCTACGAGCAGTACTTC. This chain uses TRBV19 with TRBJ2-7; TRBD2 is a possible D gene (6 bases). Trimming left V 5 bases short and J 2 bases short, with 13 bases between. CDR1 and CDR2 (germline): LNHDA, SQIVND (reference sequence). The CDR3 totals 14 residues.

This clone has more than one count but fewer than ten. The chain is built from TRBV7-2 and TRBJ1-6; D might be TRBD1 (6 bases). Per germline, CDR1 SGHTA and CDR2 FQGNSA. Trimming took off 5 bases at V and 10 bases at J, with 18 bases between the two ends. The CDR3 totals 15 residues. CDR3 residues: CASSPDGGQKSPLHF. Written as DNA, the CDR3 is TGTGCCAGCAGCCCCGATGGGGGACAAAAATCACCCCTCCACTTT.

The rearrangement links TRBV7-3 to TRBJ2-2; perhaps TRBD1 as D (6 bases). Germline CDR1 and CDR2: SGHTA and FQGTGA. V dropped 2 bases and J dropped 1 base, with 8 bases sitting between them. This CDR3 region has 15 residues. The CDR3 nucleotides read TGTGCCAGCAGCTTACAAGGGGGGAACACCGGGGAGCTGTTTTTT. Protein sequence: CASSLQGGNTGELFF.

The chain is built from TRBV30 and TRBJ1-5, with D unclear. The V gene's germline CDR1 is GTSNPN and CDR2 SVGIG (reference sequence). Trimming took 1 base from V and 4 from J, leaving 5 bases between them. The CDR3 spans 12 residues. The CDR3: CAWSGGNQPQHF. Here the CDR3 DNA reads TGTGCCTGGAGTGGAGGGAATCAGCCCCAGCATTTT.